This entry features one T cell receptor (beta chain) sequence. Its target is not known. Read data end 3 residues before the CDR3 end; the end is taken from the germline J gene. Sequencing used immunoSEQ multiplex PCR; TCRdb keeps in-frame clones, though not all of them. The sample has about 35,000 clones. The data are from a study of T cells in women clearing cervical HPV infection. Germline V gene sequence: CDR1 SGHNT, CDR2 YYREEE (reference sequence). CDR3 length: 15 amino acids. V was trimmed by 1 base and J by 4 bases, leaving 13 bases between them. Whole-study findings and limits: Each sample's T-cell count was unknown, possibly confounding richness.

The rearrangement links TRBV5-4 to TRBJ2-3, with D possibly matching TRBD2 (5 bases). The clonotype was recovered from a woman aged 18 to 75 with a cervical HPV16 infection that either progressed to CIN3+ or cleared (not recorded which). Sequencing used blood buffy coat. CDR3 protein: CASSLTSSWPDTQYF. CDR3 bases read: TGTGCCAGCAGCTTGACTAGTTCGTGGCCAGATACG.